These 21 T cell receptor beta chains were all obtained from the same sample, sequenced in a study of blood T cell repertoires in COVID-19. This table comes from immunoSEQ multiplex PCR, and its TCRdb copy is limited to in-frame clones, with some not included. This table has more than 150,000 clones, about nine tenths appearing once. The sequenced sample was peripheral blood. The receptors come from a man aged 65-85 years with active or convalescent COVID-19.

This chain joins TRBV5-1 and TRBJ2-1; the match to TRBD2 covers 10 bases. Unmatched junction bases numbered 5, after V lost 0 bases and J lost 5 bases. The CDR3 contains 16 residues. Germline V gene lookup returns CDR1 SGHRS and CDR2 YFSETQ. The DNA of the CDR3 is TGCGCCAGCAGCTTGGCCCCGGGACTAGCGAACAATGAGCAGTTCTTC. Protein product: CASSLAPGLANNEQFF.

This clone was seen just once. The CDR3, as DNA: TGTGCCAGCAGTGAAGAAGAGGGTGCGTATGAAAAACTGTTTTTT. It specifies CASSEEEGAYEKLFF. The V gene is TRBV2, the J gene TRBJ1-4; D gene uncertain. CDR3 length equals 15 residues. Germline assignment: CDR1 SNHLY and CDR2 FYNNEI. Trimming took 1 base from V and 6 from J, leaving 12 bases between them.

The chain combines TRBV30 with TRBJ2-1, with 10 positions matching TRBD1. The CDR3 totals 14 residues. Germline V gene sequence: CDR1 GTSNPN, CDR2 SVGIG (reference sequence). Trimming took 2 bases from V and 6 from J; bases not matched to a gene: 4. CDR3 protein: CAWSPWTGGNEQFF. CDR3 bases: TGTGCCTGGAGTCCGTGGACAGGGGGCAATGAGCAGTTCTTC.

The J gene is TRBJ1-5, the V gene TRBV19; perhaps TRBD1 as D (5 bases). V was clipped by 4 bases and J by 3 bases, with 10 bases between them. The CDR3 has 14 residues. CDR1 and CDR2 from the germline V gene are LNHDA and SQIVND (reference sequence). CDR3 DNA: TGTGCCAGTAGTACTGACAGATACAATCAGCCCCAGCATTTT. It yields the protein CASSTDRYNQPQHF. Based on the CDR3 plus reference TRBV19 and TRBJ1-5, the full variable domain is DGGITQSPKYLFRKEGQNVTLSCEQNLNHDAMYWYRQDPGQGLRLIYYSQIVNDFQKGDIAEGYSVSREKKESFPLTVTSAQKNPTAFYLCASSTDRYNQPQHFGDGTRLSIL.

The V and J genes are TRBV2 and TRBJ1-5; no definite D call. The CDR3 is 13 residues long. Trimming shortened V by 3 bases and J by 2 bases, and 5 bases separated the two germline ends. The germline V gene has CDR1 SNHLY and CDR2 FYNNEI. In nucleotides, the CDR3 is TGTGCCAGCAGTGACACGGGCAATCAGCCCCAGCATTTT. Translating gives CASSDTGNQPQHF. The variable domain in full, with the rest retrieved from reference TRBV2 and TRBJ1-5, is EPEVTQTPSHQVTQMGQEVILRCVPISNHLYFYWYRQILGQKVEFLVSFYNNEISEKSEIFDDQFSVERPDGSNFTLKIRSTKLEDSAMYFCASSDTGNQPQHFGDGTRLSIL.

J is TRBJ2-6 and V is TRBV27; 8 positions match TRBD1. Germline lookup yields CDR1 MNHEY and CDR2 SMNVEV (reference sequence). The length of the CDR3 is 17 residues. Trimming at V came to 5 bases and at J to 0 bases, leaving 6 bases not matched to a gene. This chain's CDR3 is CASSVTGALSGANVLTF. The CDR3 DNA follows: TGTGCCAGCAGTGTGACAGGGGCTCTCTCTGGGGCCAACGTCCTGACTTTC. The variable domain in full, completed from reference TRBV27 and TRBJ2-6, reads EAQVTQNPRYLITVTGKKLTVTCSQNMNHEYMSWYRQDPGLGLRQIYYSMNVEVTDKGDVPEGYKVSRKEKRNFPLILESPSPNQTSLYFCASSVTGALSGANVLTFGAGSRLTVL.

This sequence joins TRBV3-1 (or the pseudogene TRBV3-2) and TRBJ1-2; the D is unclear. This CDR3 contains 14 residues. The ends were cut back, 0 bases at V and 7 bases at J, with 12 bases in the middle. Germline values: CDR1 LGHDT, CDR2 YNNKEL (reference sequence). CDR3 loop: CASSQDLRPAGYTF. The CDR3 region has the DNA TGTGCCAGCAGCCAAGATCTGCGGCCGGCTGGCTACACCTTC.

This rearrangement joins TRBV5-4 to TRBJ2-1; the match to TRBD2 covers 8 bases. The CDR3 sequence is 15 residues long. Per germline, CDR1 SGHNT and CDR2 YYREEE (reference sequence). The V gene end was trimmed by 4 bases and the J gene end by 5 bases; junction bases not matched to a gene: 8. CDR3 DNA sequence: TGTGCCAGCAGCCGGGGACACGGGGGGGACAATGAGCAGTTCTTC. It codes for CASSRGHGGDNEQFF.

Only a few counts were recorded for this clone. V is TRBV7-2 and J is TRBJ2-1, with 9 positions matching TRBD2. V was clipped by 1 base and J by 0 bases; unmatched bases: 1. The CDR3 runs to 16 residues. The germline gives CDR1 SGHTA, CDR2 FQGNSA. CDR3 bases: TGTGCCAGCAGCTTAGGTAGCGGGAGCTCCTACAATGAGCAGTTCTTC. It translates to CASSLGSGSSYNEQFF.

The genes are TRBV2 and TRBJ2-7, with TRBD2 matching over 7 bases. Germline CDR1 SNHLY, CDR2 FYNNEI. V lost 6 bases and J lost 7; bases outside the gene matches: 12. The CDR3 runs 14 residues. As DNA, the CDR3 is TGTGCCAGCAGGCTAGGCCCGGCAGCGGGGGAGCAGTACTTC. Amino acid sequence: CASRLGPAAGEQYF.

CDR3 sequence (DNA): TGTGCCAGCAGACCTCATGGGACAGTTAATTCACCCCTCCACTTT. Translation: CASRPHGTVNSPLHF. This rearrangement joins TRBV3-1 (or the pseudogene TRBV3-2) to TRBJ1-6; 7 nucleotides agree with TRBD1. The J segment lost 6 bases and the V segment lost 6 bases, leaving 8 bases of the junction unmatched. The CDR3 contains 15 residues. Germline assignment: CDR1 LGHDT and CDR2 YNNKEL (reference sequence).

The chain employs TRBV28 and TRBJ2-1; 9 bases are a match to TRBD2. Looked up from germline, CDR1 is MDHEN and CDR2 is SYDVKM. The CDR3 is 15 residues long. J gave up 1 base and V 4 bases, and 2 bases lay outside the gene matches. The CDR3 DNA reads TGTGCCAGCAGTTCTAGCGGGACTTCCTACAATGAGCAGTTCTTC. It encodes CASSSSGTSYNEQFF. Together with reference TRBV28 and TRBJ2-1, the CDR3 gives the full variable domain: DVKVTQSSRYLVKRTGEKVFLECVQDMDHENMFWYRQDPGLGLRLIYFSYDVKMKEKGDIPEGYSVSREKKERFSLILESASTNQTSMYLCASSSSGTSYNEQFFGPGTRLTVL.

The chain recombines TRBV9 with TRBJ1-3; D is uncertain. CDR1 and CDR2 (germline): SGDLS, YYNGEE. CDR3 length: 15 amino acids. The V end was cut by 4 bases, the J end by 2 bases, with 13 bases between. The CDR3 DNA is TGTGCCAGCAGCATCCGGCCCCAGGCTGGAAACACCATATATTTT. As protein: CASSIRPQAGNTIYF.

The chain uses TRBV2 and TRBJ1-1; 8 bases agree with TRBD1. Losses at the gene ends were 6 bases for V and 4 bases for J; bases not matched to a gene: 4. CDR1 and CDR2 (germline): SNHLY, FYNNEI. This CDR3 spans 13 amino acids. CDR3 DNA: TGTGCCAGCAGACAGGGGGTGGTCACTGAAGCTTTCTTT. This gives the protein CASRQGVVTEAFF.

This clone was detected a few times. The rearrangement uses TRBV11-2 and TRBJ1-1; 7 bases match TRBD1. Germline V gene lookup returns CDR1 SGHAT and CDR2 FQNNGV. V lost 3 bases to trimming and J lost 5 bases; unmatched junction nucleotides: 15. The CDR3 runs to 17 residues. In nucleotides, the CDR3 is TGTGCCAGCAGCTTCTCCCGATTCAGGGACAGAAAAACTGAAGCTTTCTTT. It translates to CASSFSRFRDRKTEAFF.

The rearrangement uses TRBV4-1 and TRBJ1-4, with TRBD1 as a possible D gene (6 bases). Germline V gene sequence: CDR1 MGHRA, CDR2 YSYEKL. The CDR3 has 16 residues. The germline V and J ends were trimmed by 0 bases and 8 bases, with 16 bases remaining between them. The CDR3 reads CASSQDRGQHREKLFF. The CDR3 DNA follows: TGCGCCAGCAGCCAAGATCGAGGACAGCATAGGGAAAAACTGTTTTTT.

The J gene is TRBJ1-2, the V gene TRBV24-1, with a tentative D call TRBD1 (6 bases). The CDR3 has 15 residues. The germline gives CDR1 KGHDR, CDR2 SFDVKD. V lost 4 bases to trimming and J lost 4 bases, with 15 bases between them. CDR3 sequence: CATSDPRTGSYGYTF. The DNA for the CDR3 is TGTGCCACCAGTGACCCCCGAACAGGGTCCTATGGCTACACCTTC.

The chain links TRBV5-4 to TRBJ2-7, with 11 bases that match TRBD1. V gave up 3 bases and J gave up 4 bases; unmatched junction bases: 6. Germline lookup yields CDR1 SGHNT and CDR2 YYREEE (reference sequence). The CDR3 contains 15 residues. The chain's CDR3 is CASSYRTGGSYEQYF. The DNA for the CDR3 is TGTGCCAGCAGCTACCGGACAGGGGGCTCTTACGAGCAGTACTTC.

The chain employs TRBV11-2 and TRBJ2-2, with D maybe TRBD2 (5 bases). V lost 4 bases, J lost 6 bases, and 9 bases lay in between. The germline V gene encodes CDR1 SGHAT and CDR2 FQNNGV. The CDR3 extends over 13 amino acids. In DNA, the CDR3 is TGTGCCAGCAGCTCACTAGTTTCCGGGGAGCTGTTTTTT. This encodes CASSSLVSGELFF. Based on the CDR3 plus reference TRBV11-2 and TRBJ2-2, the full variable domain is EAGVAQSPRYKIIEKRQSVAFWCNPISGHATLYWYQQILGQGPKLLIQFQNNGVVDDSQLPKDRFSAERLKGVDSTLKIQPAKLEDSAVYLCASSSLVSGELFFGEGSRLTVL.

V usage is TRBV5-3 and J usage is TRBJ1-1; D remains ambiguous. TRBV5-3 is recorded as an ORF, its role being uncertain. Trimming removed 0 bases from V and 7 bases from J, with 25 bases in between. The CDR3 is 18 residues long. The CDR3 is CARSLEGRRSFGLGEAFF. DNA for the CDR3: TGTGCCAGAAGCTTGGAAGGAAGGAGGTCGTTCGGTTTGGGTGAAGCTTTCTTT.

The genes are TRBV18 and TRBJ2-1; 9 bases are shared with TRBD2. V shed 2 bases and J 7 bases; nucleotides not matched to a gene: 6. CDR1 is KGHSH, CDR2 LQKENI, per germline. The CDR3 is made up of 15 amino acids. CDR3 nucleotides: TGTGCCAGCTCACCAGGGGGACTAGCCCCAAATGAGCAGTTCTTC. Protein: CASSPGGLAPNEQFF. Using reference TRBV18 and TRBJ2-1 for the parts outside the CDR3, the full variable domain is NAGVMQNPRHLVRRRGQEARLRCSPMKGHSHVYWYRQLPEEGLKFMVYLQKENIIDESGMPKERFSAEFPKEGPSILRIQQVVRGDSAAYFCASSPGGLAPNEQFFGPGTRLTVL.